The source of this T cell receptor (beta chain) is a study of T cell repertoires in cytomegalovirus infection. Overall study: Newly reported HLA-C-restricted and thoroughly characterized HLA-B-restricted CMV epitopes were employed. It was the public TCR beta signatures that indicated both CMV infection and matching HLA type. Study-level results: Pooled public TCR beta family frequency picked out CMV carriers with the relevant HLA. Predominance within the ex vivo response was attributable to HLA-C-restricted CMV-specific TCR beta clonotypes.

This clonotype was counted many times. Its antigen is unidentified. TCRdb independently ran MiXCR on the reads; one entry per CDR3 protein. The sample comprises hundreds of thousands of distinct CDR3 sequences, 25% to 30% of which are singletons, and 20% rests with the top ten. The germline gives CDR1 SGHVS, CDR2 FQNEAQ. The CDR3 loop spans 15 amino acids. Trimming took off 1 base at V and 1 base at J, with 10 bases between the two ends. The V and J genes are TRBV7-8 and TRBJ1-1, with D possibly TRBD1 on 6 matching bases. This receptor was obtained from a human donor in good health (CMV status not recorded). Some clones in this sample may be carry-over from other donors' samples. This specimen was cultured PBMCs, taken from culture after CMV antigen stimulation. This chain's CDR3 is CASSLVAGANTEAFF. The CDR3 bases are TGTGCCAGCAGCTTAGTGGCAGGGGCGAACACTGAAGCTTTCTTT.